Listed here is a single T cell receptor beta chain. This CDR3 comprises 18 residues. Losses at the gene ends were 4 bases for V and 6 bases for J; bases not matched to a gene: 12. Looked up from germline, CDR1 is LNHDA and CDR2 is SQIVND (reference sequence). This sample is drawn from a study of blood T cell repertoires in COVID-19. As for the study in general: Researchers got acute and convalescent COVID-19 samples from the United States, Italy and Spain.

Original analysis: It was from reference gene primer amplification that nucleated cell counts were estimated. The protocol was immunoSEQ multiplex PCR, while the TCRdb copy is restricted to in-frame clones and leaves out a portion. D and trimming come from the DNA, and the V and J calls and clone size come from that table. Of 200,000 or so clones in the sample, 80% to 90% are singletons; the top ten hold about 3%. Participant-given clinical history determined each cohort assignment. This sequence joins TRBV19 and TRBJ2-1; 13 nucleotides line up with TRBD2. Sequencing was carried out using PBMCs or T cells enriched from blood (not recorded which). The sequence was collected from a woman under 30 in a cohort exposed to, infected with or recovered from COVID-19 (not recorded which). The CDR3 loop reads CASSTSSLLAGGGNEQFF. The DNA of the CDR3 is TGTGCCAGTAGTACCTCCTCCCTACTAGCGGGAGGGGGCAATGAGCAGTTCTTC.